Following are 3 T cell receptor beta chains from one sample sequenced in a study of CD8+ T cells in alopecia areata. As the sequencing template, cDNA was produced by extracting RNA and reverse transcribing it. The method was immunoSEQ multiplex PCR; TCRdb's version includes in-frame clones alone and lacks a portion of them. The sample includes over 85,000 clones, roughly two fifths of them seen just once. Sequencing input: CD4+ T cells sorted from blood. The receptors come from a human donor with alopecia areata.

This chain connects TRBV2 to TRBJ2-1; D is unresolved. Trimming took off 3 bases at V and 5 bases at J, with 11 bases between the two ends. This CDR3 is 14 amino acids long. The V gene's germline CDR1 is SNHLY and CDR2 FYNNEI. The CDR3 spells CASSDLVMDNEQFF. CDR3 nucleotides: TGTGCCAGCAGTGATTTAGTAATGGACAATGAGCAGTTCTTC.

CDR3 protein: CASSLPPGEQFF. Here the CDR3 DNA reads TGCGCCAGCAGCTTGCCCCCCGGTGAGCAGTTCTTC. V gene TRBV5-1 combines with J gene TRBJ2-1; no reliable D call. V was clipped by 1 base and J by 9 bases, with 8 bases between them. From germline, CDR1 is SGHRS and CDR2 YFSETQ. The CDR3 runs to 12 residues.

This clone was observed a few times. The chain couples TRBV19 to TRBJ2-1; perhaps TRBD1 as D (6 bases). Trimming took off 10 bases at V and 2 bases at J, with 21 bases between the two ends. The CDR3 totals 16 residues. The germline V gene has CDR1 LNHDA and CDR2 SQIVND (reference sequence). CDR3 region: CATSTTGFWTYNEQFF. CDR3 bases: TGTGCCACATCTACGACAGGCTTTTGGACCTACAATGAGCAGTTCTTC. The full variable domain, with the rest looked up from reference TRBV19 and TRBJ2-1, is DGGITQSPKYLFRKEGQNVTLSCEQNLNHDAMYWYRQDPGQGLRLIYYSQIVNDFQKGDIAEGYSVSREKKESFPLTVTSAQKNPTAFYLCATSTTGFWTYNEQFFGPGTRLTVL.